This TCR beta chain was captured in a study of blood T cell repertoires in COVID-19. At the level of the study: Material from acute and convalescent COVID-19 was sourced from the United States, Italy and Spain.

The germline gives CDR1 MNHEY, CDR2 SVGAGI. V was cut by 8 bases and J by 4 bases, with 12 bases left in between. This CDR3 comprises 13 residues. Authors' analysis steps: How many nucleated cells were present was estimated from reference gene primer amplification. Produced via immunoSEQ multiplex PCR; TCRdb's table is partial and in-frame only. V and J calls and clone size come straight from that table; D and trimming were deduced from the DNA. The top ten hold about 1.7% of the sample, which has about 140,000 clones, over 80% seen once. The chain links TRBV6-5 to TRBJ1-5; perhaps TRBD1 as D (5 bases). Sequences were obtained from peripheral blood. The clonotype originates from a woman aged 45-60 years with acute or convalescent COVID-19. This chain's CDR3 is CASHRDLNQPQHF. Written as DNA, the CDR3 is TGTGCCAGCCACCGGGACTTAAATCAGCCCCAGCATTTT.